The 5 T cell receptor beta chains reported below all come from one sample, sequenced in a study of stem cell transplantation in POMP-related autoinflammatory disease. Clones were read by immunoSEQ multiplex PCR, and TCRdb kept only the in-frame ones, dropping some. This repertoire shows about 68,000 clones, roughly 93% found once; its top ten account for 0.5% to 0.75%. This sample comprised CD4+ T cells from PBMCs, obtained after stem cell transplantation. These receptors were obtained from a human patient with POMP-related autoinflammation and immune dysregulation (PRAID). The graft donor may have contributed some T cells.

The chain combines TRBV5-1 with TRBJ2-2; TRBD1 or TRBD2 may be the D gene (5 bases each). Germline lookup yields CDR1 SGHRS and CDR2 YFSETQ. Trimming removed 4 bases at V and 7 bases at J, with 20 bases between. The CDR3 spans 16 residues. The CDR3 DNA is TGCGCCAGCAGCCCTATACAGAACGGGGCAAACGGGGAGCTGTTTTTT. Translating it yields CASSPIQNGANGELFF. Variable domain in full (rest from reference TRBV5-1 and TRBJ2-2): KAGVTQTPRYLIKTRGQQVTLSCSPISGHRSVSWYQQTPGQGLQFLFEYFSETQRNKGNFPGRFSGRQFSNSRSEMNVSTLELGDSALYLCASSPIQNGANGELFFGEGSRLTVL.

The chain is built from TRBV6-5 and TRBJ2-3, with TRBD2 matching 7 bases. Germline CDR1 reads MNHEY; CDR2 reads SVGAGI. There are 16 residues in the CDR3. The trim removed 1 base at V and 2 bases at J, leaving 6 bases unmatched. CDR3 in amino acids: CASSYFPAGITDTQYF. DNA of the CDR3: TGTGCCAGCAGTTACTTTCCAGCGGGGATCACAGATACGCAGTATTTT.

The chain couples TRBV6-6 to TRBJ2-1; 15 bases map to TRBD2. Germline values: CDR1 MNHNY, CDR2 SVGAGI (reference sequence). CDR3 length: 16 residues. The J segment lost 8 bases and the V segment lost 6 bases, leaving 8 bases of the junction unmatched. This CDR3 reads CASRNRTSGRVDEQFF. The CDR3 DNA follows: TGTGCCAGCAGAAATCGGACTAGCGGGAGGGTAGATGAGCAGTTCTTC.

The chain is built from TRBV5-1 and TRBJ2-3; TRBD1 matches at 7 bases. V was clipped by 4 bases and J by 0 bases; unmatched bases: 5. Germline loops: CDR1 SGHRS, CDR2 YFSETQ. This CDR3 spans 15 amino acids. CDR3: CASSVPRGSTDTQYF. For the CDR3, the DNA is TGCGCCAGCAGCGTTCCCAGGGGGAGCACAGATACGCAGTATTTT.

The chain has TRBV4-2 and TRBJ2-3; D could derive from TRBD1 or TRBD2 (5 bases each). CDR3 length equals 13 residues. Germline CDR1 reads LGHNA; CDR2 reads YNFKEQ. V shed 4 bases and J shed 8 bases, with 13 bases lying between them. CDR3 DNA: TGTGCCAGCAGCCTCGGGGCCTTGGGTACGCAGTATTTT. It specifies CASSLGALGTQYF.